The present T cell receptor beta chain was sequenced within a study of shared clonotypes between healthy human individuals. General study points: Rarefaction exposed incomplete sorted-subset sequencing despite large depth.

Trimming left V 4 bases short and J 0 bases short, with 15 bases between. The CDR3 length is 16 residues. Germline V lookup: CDR1 SGHRS, CDR2 YFSETQ. To note about this clone: The antigen is not known.

Some clones are missing from TCRdb's copy, which holds only in-frame ones; the method was immunoSEQ multiplex PCR. The table has roughly 2,300,000 clones, 80% to 95% seen once. J is TRBJ2-3 and V is TRBV5-1; weak D call: TRBD2 (6 bases). The TCR comes from a man younger than 30 in good health. Some clones in this sample may be carry-over from other donors' samples. Material: naive CD4+ T cells from PBMCs. Subset of the sample: CD45RA+ positively selected. The CDR3 DNA follows: TGCGCCAGCAGCCCTTGGACTGGGACTAGCACAGATACGCAGTATTTT. Its translation is CASSPWTGTSTDTQYF.